These 5 T cell receptor beta chains originate from one sample sequenced in a study of blood T cell repertoires in COVID-19. Data came from immunoSEQ multiplex PCR; TCRdb stores just in-frame clones and leaves some out. Of about 330,000 clones listed, around nine tenths are singletons. Sample: PBMCs or T cells enriched from blood (not recorded which). Receptors originate from a woman in her thirties who had recovered from COVID-19.

This clone was recorded only once. The chain joins TRBV6-5 to TRBJ2-2; perhaps TRBD1 as D (6 bases). V was cut by 1 base and J by 0 bases, with 9 bases left in between. This CDR3 comprises 16 residues. CDR1 and CDR2 (germline): MNHEY, SVGAGI. The CDR3 nucleotides are TGTGCCAGCAGTTACTTTCAGGGGCCGAACACCGGGGAGCTGTTTTTT. It specifies CASSYFQGPNTGELFF.

V is TRBV30 and J is TRBJ1-2; weak D call: TRBD1 (5 bases). Trimming shortened V by 4 bases and J by 4 bases, and 19 bases separated the two germline ends. The CDR3 has 15 amino acids. CDR1 GTSNPN and CDR2 SVGIG come from the germline V gene (reference sequence). DNA of the CDR3: TGTGCCTGGAATCCCGGGCCAGGGATATTCTATGGCTACACCTTC. This sequence encodes CAWNPGPGIFYGYTF.

The rearrangement uses TRBV5-1 and TRBJ1-1; TRBD1 matches at 7 bases. The CDR3 length is 16 residues. In germline, CDR1 is SGHRS, CDR2 YFSETQ. V lost 6 bases and J lost 1; bases outside the gene matches: 12. CDR3 region: CASNPQTGLENTEAFF. The CDR3 DNA follows: TGCGCCAGCAACCCCCAGACAGGGCTGGAGAACACTGAAGCTTTCTTT. Combining the CDR3 with reference TRBV5-1 and TRBJ1-1 gives the whole variable domain KAGVTQTPRYLIKTRGQQVTLSCSPISGHRSVSWYQQTPGQGLQFLFEYFSETQRNKGNFPGRFSGRQFSNSRSEMNVSTLELGDSALYLCASNPQTGLENTEAFFGQGTRLTVV.

This chain joins TRBV4-2 and TRBJ2-3, with 14 bases matching TRBD2. Germline V CDR1 and CDR2: LGHNA, YNFKEQ. Trimming took 0 bases from V and 0 from J; bases not matched to a gene: 5. The CDR3 runs 19 residues. The CDR3 DNA reads TGTGCCAGCAGCCAAGATAGACTAGCGGGGGGGTTAAGCACAGATACGCAGTATTTT. Its translation is CASSQDRLAGGLSTDTQYF.

The rearrangement joins TRBV6-5 to TRBJ1-2; 7 nucleotides align to TRBD1. With 6 bases clipped from V and 8 bases from J, the junction kept 9 bases outside the gene matches. The germline CDR1 and CDR2 sequences are MNHEY and SVGAGI. The CDR3 is 13 residues long. This CDR3 is CASRQGLVGGYTF. The CDR3 region has the DNA TGTGCCAGCAGACAGGGGTTAGTGGGGGGCTACACCTTC.